This TCR beta chain was documented in a study of blood T cell repertoires in COVID-19. Study details: The analysed material was cDNA or gDNA that came from T cells, B-cell-depleted T cells, or PBMCs.

Original methodology: By means of reference gene primer amplification, nucleated cell counts were estimated. The table came from immunoSEQ multiplex PCR; TCRdb's copy has only in-frame clones and leaves some out. V, J and clone size derive from that table, while D and trimming were established from the DNA sequence. In the table there are about 400,000 clones, 70% to 90% of which are singletons. In assigning cohorts, the study relied on participant-reported clinical history. The V gene lost 4 bases and the J gene lost 4 bases, with 16 bases spanning the gap. Germline CDR1 reads LGHDT; CDR2 reads YNNKEL (reference sequence). The CDR3 loop spans 15 amino acids.

The chain uses TRBV3-1 (or the pseudogene TRBV3-2) and TRBJ1-2; no definite D call. This clonotype was obtained from a woman in her 40s with acute COVID-19. The sequenced sample was PBMCs or T cells enriched from blood (not recorded which). In DNA, the CDR3 is TGTGCCAGCAGCCGGAATGACGGAGGAACCTATGGCTACACCTTC. The encoded protein is CASSRNDGGTYGYTF.